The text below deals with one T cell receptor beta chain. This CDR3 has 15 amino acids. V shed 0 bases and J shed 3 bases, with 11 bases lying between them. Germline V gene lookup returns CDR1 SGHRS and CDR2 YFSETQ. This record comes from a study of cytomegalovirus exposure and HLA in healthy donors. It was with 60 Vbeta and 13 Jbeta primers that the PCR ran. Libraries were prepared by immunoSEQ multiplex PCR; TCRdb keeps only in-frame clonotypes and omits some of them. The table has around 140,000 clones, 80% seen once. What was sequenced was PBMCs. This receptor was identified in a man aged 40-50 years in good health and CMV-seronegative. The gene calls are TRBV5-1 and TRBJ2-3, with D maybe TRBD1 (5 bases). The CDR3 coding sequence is TGCGCCAGCAGCTTGGTCCGACAGAATACAGATACGCAGTATTTT. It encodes CASSLVRQNTDTQYF.